The clone carrying this T cell receptor beta chain came up many times. Sequencing used cDNA as its template, made by extracting RNA and reverse transcribing it. Sequencing used immunoSEQ multiplex PCR; TCRdb keeps in-frame clones, though not all of them. Of roughly 200,000 clones listed, less than 70% are singletons. This sample was included in a study of CD8+ T cells in alopecia areata. This sample's treatment: oral pan-JAK inhibitor, 5-10 mg twice daily. V shed 5 bases and J 5 bases; nucleotides not matched to a gene: 3. The CDR3 is made up of 16 amino acids. The germline CDR1 and CDR2 sequences are SGHTA and FQGNSA.

This sequence originates from a human donor with alopecia areata. The genes are TRBV7-2 and TRBJ2-1; 16 bases fit TRBD2. Here the sequenced sample was CD8+ T cells sorted from blood, taken at week 24, from a patient treated with tofacitinib. In DNA form, the CDR3 reads TGTGCCAGCAGCGGGACTAGCGGGGGGGAACACAATGAGCAGTTCTTC. This sequence encodes CASSGTSGGEHNEQFF.